Presented here are 27 T cell receptor beta chains from one specimen sequenced in a study of blood T cells in healthy people across ages. Sample-barcoded 5' priming and a J-beta primer mix drove a second PCR of roughly 6 to 12 cycles. TCRdb used MiXCR to reprocess the 5' RACE reads, holding one entry per CDR3 protein. Of 720,000 or so distinct CDR3 sequences listed, approximately 40% are singletons. What was sequenced was blood. The source of these receptors is a man older than 75 in good health.

The chain couples TRBV28 to TRBJ2-4; 8 bases agree with TRBD2. The last part of the DNA fits TRBJ2-7 better; the J call may be wrong. The CDR3 covers 16 residues. From germline, CDR1 is MDHEN and CDR2 SYDVKM. The CDR3 nucleotides are TGTGCCAGCAATAAAATAGTGGCGGGAGGCTCCTACGAGCAGTACTTC. It encodes CASNKIVAGGSYEQYF.

V and J are TRBV7-2 and TRBJ2-1, with 11 bases matching TRBD2. V dropped 5 bases and J dropped 0; count of bases not matched to a gene: 12. Germline-derived CDR1 and CDR2 are SGHTA and FQGNSA. This CDR3 comprises 19 residues. The CDR3 loop reads CASSRTRTSGLSSYNEQFF. The CDR3, as DNA: TGTGCCAGCAGCAGGACCCGGACTAGCGGGCTAAGCTCCTACAATGAGCAGTTCTTC.

At least ten counts were recorded for this clonotype. J is TRBJ2-3 and V is TRBV20-1; D gene ambiguous. The V gene's germline CDR1 is DFQATT and CDR2 SNEGSKA (reference sequence). Trimming left V 5 bases short and J 2 bases short, with 11 bases between. This CDR3 contains 13 residues. Here the CDR3 reads CSAPSVPTDTQYF. In DNA form, the CDR3 reads TGCAGTGCTCCTTCTGTACCCACAGATACGCAGTATTTT.

The rearrangement links TRBV5-1 to TRBJ1-2, with D uncertain. Trimming cost V 3 bases and J 4 bases, with 25 bases left between them. Germline V gives CDR1 SGHRS, CDR2 YFSETQ. The CDR3 contains 18 residues. CDR3 nucleotides: TGCGCCAGCAGCTCCACCGGGGTCCGGGCCGGTTTGAGCTATGGCTACACCTTC. It codes for CASSSTGVRAGLSYGYTF. The full variable domain, with the rest looked up from reference TRBV5-1 and TRBJ1-2, is KAGVTQTPRYLIKTRGQQVTLSCSPISGHRSVSWYQQTPGQGLQFLFEYFSETQRNKGNFPGRFSGRQFSNSRSEMNVSTLELGDSALYLCASSSTGVRAGLSYGYTFGSGTRLTVV.

The genes are TRBV6-2 or TRBV6-3 and TRBJ2-3; TRBD2 matches at 7 bases. The CDR3 is 15 amino acids. With 7 bases clipped from V and 2 bases from J, the junction kept 9 bases outside the gene matches. Germline values: CDR1 MNHEY, CDR2 SVGEGT. Written as DNA, the CDR3 is TGTGCCAGCACAGCGTGGGCGGGGGACACAGATACGCAGTATTTT. Amino acids: CASTAWAGDTDTQYF.

The chain couples TRBV18 to TRBJ2-5, with D perhaps matching TRBD1 (7 bases). The CDR3 runs 15 residues. V shed 1 base and J shed 3 bases, with 12 bases lying between them. From germline, CDR1 is KGHSH and CDR2 LQKENI. The CDR3 nucleotides are TGTGCCAGCTCACCACGAGGAGGGGGCGAAGAGACCCAGTACTTC. Residues: CASSPRGGGEETQYF. The complete variable domain, with remaining parts taken from reference TRBV18 and TRBJ2-5, reads NAGVMQNPRHLVRRRGQEARLRCSPMKGHSHVYWYRQLPEEGLKFMVYLQKENIIDESGMPKERFSAEFPKEGPSILRIQQVVRGDSAAYFCASSPRGGGEETQYFGPGTRLLVL.

Many counts were recorded for this clonotype. V and J are TRBV20-1 and TRBJ2-1; the D gene is possibly TRBD1 (6 bases). This CDR3 region has 12 residues. Trimming removed 1 base at V and 6 bases at J, with 7 bases between. Germline CDR1 DFQATT, CDR2 SNEGSKA (reference sequence). The CDR3 DNA is TGCAGTGCTAGAGTAGGGGGCAATGAGCAGTTCTTC. Translated: CSARVGGNEQFF.

At least ten counts were recorded for this clonotype. This sequence joins TRBV7-9 and TRBJ2-1, with D possibly matching TRBD2 (6 bases). The CDR3 covers 14 residues. The V end lost 1 base, the J end lost 10 bases, and 14 bases lay between the germline ends. Per the germline V gene, CDR1 is SEHNR and CDR2 is FQNEAQ (reference sequence). The CDR3 protein is CASSLGDLRLEQFF. CDR3 nucleotide sequence: TGTGCCAGCAGCTTAGGGGACTTACGTTTGGAGCAGTTCTTC.

The chain is built from TRBV20-1 and TRBJ2-5, with TRBD2 matching over 10 bases. Trimming removed 6 bases from V and 5 bases from J; junction bases left unmatched: 15. The germline gives CDR1 DFQATT, CDR2 SNEGSKA (reference sequence). This CDR3 is 16 amino acids long. The CDR3 is CSAYGAGLARRETQYF. The CDR3 nucleotides read TGCAGTGCGTATGGGGCGGGACTAGCGCGTAGGGAGACCCAGTACTTC.

The count of this clonotype is one. The chain has TRBV20-1 and TRBJ1-1; D ambiguous. Germline V gene lookup returns CDR1 DFQATT and CDR2 SNEGSKA (reference sequence). V lost 3 bases and J lost 0, with 14 bases in between. The CDR3 extends over 15 amino acids. CDR3 region: CSASRPIGMNTEAFF. Written as DNA, the CDR3 is TGCAGTGCTAGTAGGCCGATAGGGATGAACACTGAAGCTTTCTTT.

This sequence joins TRBV5-1 and TRBJ2-7; 10 bases are a match to TRBD1. With the DNA end fitting TRBJ2-5 better, the J assignment may be wrong. The CDR3 is made up of 16 amino acids. Germline-derived CDR1 and CDR2 are SGHRS and YFSETQ. As DNA, the CDR3 is TGCGCCAGCAGCTTGGCCGACAGGGGGCTGGGAGAGACCCAGTACTTC. Translating it yields CASSLADRGLGETQYF.

For this clonotype: Relative to the germline gene, one junction end is altered; a read error may explain this. This sequence joins TRBV7-9 and TRBJ2-7; TRBD1 might be the D (7 bases). Germline lookup yields CDR1 SEHNR and CDR2 FQNEAQ (reference sequence). CDR3 length equals 15 residues. CDR3: CASSLGGGAAHEQYF. The CDR3 DNA follows: TGCGCCAGCAGCTTAGGAGGGGGCGCGGCACACGAGCAGTACTTC.

The chain has TRBV28 and TRBJ2-5, with 9 bases fitting TRBD1. The J call may be mistaken, given a closer DNA end match to TRBJ2-7. The CDR3 sequence is 14 residues long. Germline assignment: CDR1 MDHEN and CDR2 SYDVKM. CDR3 sequence (DNA): TGTGCCAGCCGCGAGGGACAGGGAAGGGACGAGCAGTACTTC. Translating gives CASREGQGRDEQYF.

V gene TRBV6-5 combines with J gene TRBJ2-5, with TRBD1 matching 8 bases. Near its end, the DNA agrees better with TRBJ2-7, so the J call may be wrong. CDR1 is MNHEY, CDR2 SVGAGI, per germline. The CDR3 spans 15 residues. CDR3 sequence: CASSYSPQGAYEQYF. The CDR3 DNA sequence: TGTGCCAGCAGTTACTCGCCACAGGGGGCCTACGAGCAGTACTTC.

The rearrangement joins TRBV7-2 to TRBJ2-5; the match to TRBD1 covers 10 bases. The ends lost 5 bases at V and 6 bases at J; junction bases unmatched: 12. The CDR3 totals 16 residues. Germline CDR1 is SGHTA and CDR2 is FQGNSA. The DNA for the CDR3 is TGTGCCAGCAGCGACAGGGACAGGGGATCTTTTCAGACCCAGTACTTC. Translated: CASSDRDRGSFQTQYF.

J is TRBJ1-5 and V is TRBV7-2; D not certain. Looked up from germline, CDR1 is SGHTA and CDR2 is FQGNSA. V dropped 6 bases and J dropped 1 base, with 10 bases sitting between them. This CDR3 contains 14 residues. CDR3 sequence: CASSSGISNQPQHF. The CDR3 DNA reads as TGTGCCAGCAGTTCCGGGATCAGCAATCAGCCCCAGCATTTT.

The rearrangement uses TRBV27 and TRBJ2-4; 12 bases fit TRBD1. TRBJ2-7 matches the DNA end more closely, so the J call is doubtful. The length of the CDR3 is 15 residues. Germline loops: CDR1 MNHEY, CDR2 SMNVEV (reference sequence). The CDR3, as DNA: TGTGCCAGCAGTTCCCCGGGACAGGGGGCCCACGAGCAGTACTTC. It yields the protein CASSSPGQGAHEQYF.

The rearrangement links TRBV6-2 or TRBV6-3 to TRBJ1-2; 8 bases fit TRBD1. The junction had 6 bases not matched to a gene; V was cut back by 5 bases and J by 4 bases. Germline lookup yields CDR1 MNHEY and CDR2 SVGEGT. This CDR3 has 14 amino acids. CDR3 DNA: TGTGCCAGCAGTCTCCAGGGGGCGAGCTATGGCTACACCTTC. Protein product: CASSLQGASYGYTF.

The table lists this clonotype with a few counts. The chain recombines TRBV7-2 with TRBJ2-1; maybe TRBD1 (6 bases). V lost 5 bases and J 4 bases, leaving 15 bases between the germline ends. The CDR3 extends over 15 amino acids. Germline V gene data show CDR1 as SGHTA and CDR2 as FQGNSA. The CDR3: CASSANRVAYNEQFF. The CDR3 region has the DNA TGTGCCAGCAGCGCTAACAGGGTAGCATACAATGAGCAGTTCTTC.

This clonotype was picked up a small number of times. The J gene is TRBJ2-3, the V gene TRBV7-2; 10 nucleotides line up with TRBD2. V trimming: 0 bases; J trimming: 1 base; junction bases outside the gene matches: 7. From germline, CDR1 is SGHTA and CDR2 FQGNSA. This CDR3 has 18 residues. In DNA, the CDR3 is TGTGCCAGCAGCTTAGCCATTCGGACTAGCGGTCGCACAGATACGCAGTATTTT. This sequence encodes CASSLAIRTSGRTDTQYF.

The chain links TRBV20-1 to TRBJ1-4; D gene ambiguous. Germline V lookup: CDR1 DFQATT, CDR2 SNEGSKA (reference sequence). V gave up 3 bases and J gave up 6 bases, with 14 bases separating them. The CDR3 sequence is 14 residues long. The CDR3: CSARAGFSDEKLFF. For the CDR3, the DNA is TGCAGTGCTAGGGCGGGCTTCTCCGATGAAAAACTGTTTTTT.

This clonotype was counted at least ten times. The V gene is TRBV4-3, the J gene TRBJ1-2; a possible D gene is TRBD1 (5 bases). This CDR3 comprises 17 residues. CDR1 and CDR2 from the germline V gene are LGHNA and YSLEER. V gave up 0 bases and J gave up 2 bases, with 16 bases separating them. The CDR3: CASSQDGGGMGNYGYTF. The CDR3 nucleotides read TGCGCCAGCAGCCAAGATGGGGGGGGAATGGGCAACTATGGCTACACCTTC.

J is TRBJ1-5 and V is TRBV5-1, with 9 bases aligning to TRBD1. The germline gives CDR1 SGHRS, CDR2 YFSETQ. The junction had 5 bases not matched to a gene; V was cut back by 3 bases and J by 7 bases. CDR3 length: 14 residues. CDR3 bases: TGCGCCAGCAGCTCCGGGACAGGGTCGCAGCCCCAGCATTTT. It translates to CASSSGTGSQPQHF.

V and J are TRBV2 and TRBJ1-5; 12 nucleotides match TRBD1. Germline CDR1 SNHLY, CDR2 FYNNEI. V shed 7 bases, J shed 5 bases, and the junction held 6 bases outside the gene matches. The CDR3 contains 15 residues. The CDR3 protein is CASTGTGGADQPQHF. CDR3 bases: TGTGCCAGCACCGGGACAGGGGGCGCCGATCAGCCCCAGCATTTT.

The V call is TRBV20-1, the J call TRBJ2-7, with 8 nucleotides matching TRBD1. Gene TRBJ2-5 matches the end of the DNA better, so the J call may be wrong. This CDR3 comprises 15 residues. Germline V gene sequence: CDR1 DFQATT, CDR2 SNEGSKA (reference sequence). CDR3 protein: CSARDLAGTGETQYF. DNA of the CDR3: TGCAGTGCTAGAGATCTCGCCGGGACAGGAGAGACCCAGTACTTC.

This clonotype was observed a handful of times. The chain is built from TRBV30 and TRBJ2-5; possibly TRBD1 or TRBD2 for D (5 bases each). The CDR3 spans 16 residues. Trimming stripped 4 bases from V and 11 bases from J, with 29 bases between. Germline V gives CDR1 GTSNPN, CDR2 SVGIG (reference sequence). The CDR3 region is CAWTHRGTERLGEQYF. Written as DNA, the CDR3 is TGTGCCTGGACACATCGGGGTACCGAGCGCCTGGGGGAGCAGTACTTC. Drawing the rest from reference TRBV30 and TRBJ2-5, the complete variable domain is SQTIHQWPATLVQPVGSPLSLECTVEGTSNPNLYWYRQAAGRGLQLLFYSVGIGQISSEVPQNLSASRPQDRQFILSSKKLLLSDSGFYLCAWTHRGTERLGEQYFGPGTRLLVL.

This clonotype was counted at least ten times. The genes are TRBV11-2 and TRBJ2-5; 8 bases are shared with TRBD1. The CDR3 covers 14 residues. Germline lookup yields CDR1 SGHAT and CDR2 FQNNGV. The junction had 7 bases not matched to a gene; V was cut back by 5 bases and J by 5 bases. The chain's CDR3 is CASSPYTGGETQYF. CDR3 DNA: TGTGCCAGCAGCCCATACACAGGGGGGGAGACCCAGTACTTC.